The 6 T cell receptor beta chains presented below share a single source sample, sequenced in a study of spatial heterogeneity in lung cancer. TCRdb reprocessed the 5' RACE reads with MiXCR, giving one entry per CDR3 protein. This sample yields approximately 70,000 distinct CDR3 sequences, of which around 9.3% are seen a single time; roughly 1.8% belongs to the top ten. The sample's time point: blood at routine non-recurrence follow-up after resection. Material: PBMCs, obtained at follow-up. All receptors derive from a female donor with early-stage non-small cell lung cancer.

This clonotype was recorded at least ten times. The rearrangement joins TRBV24-1 to TRBJ1-2; D remains unclear. The germline V and J ends were trimmed by 4 bases and 8 bases, with 10 bases remaining between them. Germline CDR1 is KGHDR and CDR2 is SFDVKD. The CDR3 has 12 amino acids. The CDR3 region has the DNA TGTGCCACCAGTGACGGACCGGGCGGCTACACCTTC. Amino acid sequence: CATSDGPGGYTF.

This clonotype was recorded at least ten times. The rearrangement uses TRBV3-1 and TRBJ2-5; possible D gene TRBD1, 6 bases. Germline V gene sequence: CDR1 LGHDT, CDR2 YNNKEL (reference sequence). This CDR3 is 16 amino acids long. V was clipped by 4 bases and J by 5 bases, with 20 bases between them. The CDR3 region is CASSPQFTDRGETQYF. For the CDR3, the DNA is TGTGCCAGCAGCCCACAATTTACCGATAGGGGGGAGACCCAGTACTTC.

This clonotype was observed a few times. The chain links TRBV5-1 to TRBJ2-7; 7 bases match TRBD1. V was clipped by 4 bases and J by 0 bases; unmatched bases: 10. This CDR3 has 16 residues. Germline assignment: CDR1 SGHRS and CDR2 YFSETQ. The CDR3 DNA sequence: TGCGCCAGCAGCCTTGCCCGGGACAGCCGCTCCTACGAGCAGTACTTC. Amino acids: CASSLARDSRSYEQYF.

This clonotype was seen repeatedly, ten times or more. The chain joins TRBV20-1 to TRBJ2-1, with 7 nucleotides matching TRBD2. This CDR3 has 15 amino acids. The germline V gene has CDR1 DFQATT and CDR2 SNEGSKA (reference sequence). V shed 5 bases and J 3 bases; nucleotides not matched to a gene: 10. CDR3 sequence: CSASSSGKFYNEQFF. The CDR3 DNA follows: TGCAGTGCTTCCTCTAGCGGAAAGTTCTACAATGAGCAGTTCTTC.

This clonotype was detected many times. Here the CDR3 reads CASSQTMNTEAFF. For the CDR3, the DNA is TGTGCCAGCAGCCAGACCATGAACACTGAAGCTTTCTTT. V gene TRBV14 combines with J gene TRBJ1-1, with D unclear. CDR1 SGHDN and CDR2 FVKESK come from the germline V gene. The CDR3 runs 13 residues. V was pared by 3 bases and J by 0 bases, with 5 bases between.

The sample holds many counts of this clonotype. The genes are TRBV6-5 and TRBJ1-2, with a tentative D call TRBD1 (6 bases). The germline V and J ends were trimmed by 6 bases and 5 bases, with 10 bases remaining between them. In germline, CDR1 is MNHEY, CDR2 SVGAGI. This CDR3 has 12 residues. In DNA, the CDR3 is TGTGCCAGCAGACAGGGTGGATATGGCTACACCTTC. Translating it yields CASRQGGYGYTF.